This is a list of T cell receptor beta chains from one sample in a study of blood T cell repertoires in COVID-19. Some clones are missing from TCRdb's copy, which holds only in-frame ones; the method was immunoSEQ multiplex PCR. The table includes 200,000 to 300,000 clones, about 83% detected once. Sequenced input: peripheral blood. Receptors were obtained from an elderly man with acute or convalescent COVID-19. CDR3s include the opening cysteine and the closing phenylalanine or tryptophan. Fields, in order: J gene, clone size, V gene, D gene, CDR3 DNA, CDR3 protein. The D gene is left open where the match is weak. Clone size is shown for a subset of rows, as once, few, many or a class of expanded clone.

TRBJ1-1,-,TRBV18,-,TGTGCCAGCTCCATTCAGGGGCTCATGAACACTGAAGCTTTCTTT,CASSIQGLMNTEAFF
TRBJ2-7,once,TRBV28,TRBD1,TGTGCCAGCAGTCCTCTTCAGGGGGCATACGAGCAGTACTTC,CASSPLQGAYEQYF
TRBJ1-1,-,TRBV3-1/TRBV3-2,-,TGTGCCAGCAGCCAAGATCCGGGCGGGGGCACTGAAGCTTTCTTT,CASSQDPGGGTEAFF
TRBJ2-1,-,TRBV5-1,-,TGCGCCAGCAGCTTGACAGGGCAGGCGGGCAATGAGCAGTTCTTC,CASSLTGQAGNEQFF
TRBJ1-1,-,TRBV20-1,-,TGCAGTGCCGGGGGGGGCACTGAAGCTTTCTTT,CSAGGGTEAFF
TRBJ1-4,-,TRBV10-3,-,TGTGCCATCAGTGAGTGGGGAGGATTCGATGAAAAACTGTTTTTT,CAISEWGGFDEKLFF
TRBJ1-2,-,TRBV4-3,-,TGCGCCAGCAGCCAAGAGATTAAAGGGGTTGGCTACACCTTC,CASSQEIKGVGYTF
TRBJ2-1,-,TRBV29-1,TRBD1,TGCAGCGTTACTTGGACAGGGCTAAAAAATGAGCAGTTCTTC,CSVTWTGLKNEQFF
TRBJ2-2,-,TRBV6-2/TRBV6-3,-,TGTGCCAGCAGTTTCAGAAACAGGGACACCGGGGAGCTGTTTTTT,CASSFRNRDTGELFF
TRBJ2-1,-,TRBV7-8,TRBD1,TGTGCCAGCAGCTTAGCTGGGACAGTCTCCTACAATGAGCAGTTCTTC,CASSLAGTVSYNEQFF
TRBJ2-1,-,TRBV28,-,TGTGCCAGCAGTCCCCACACAGGGTTGGGCACCGTACTCAATGAGCAGTTCTTC,CASSPHTGLGTVLNEQFF
TRBJ1-6,-,TRBV5-1,-,TGCGCCAGCAGCTTTTCAGGGGTGGATAATTCACCCCTCCACTTT,CASSFSGVDNSPLHF
TRBJ2-3,-,TRBV10-2,TRBD2,TGCGCCAGCAGGCTGACTAGCGGGGGCCCTTCTCGCACAGATACGCAGTATTTT,CASRLTSGGPSRTDTQYF
TRBJ2-1,-,TRBV7-9,TRBD1,TGTGCCAGCAGCCCAAAACTAGGGCAGGGGGTCAACAATGAGCAGTTCTTC,CASSPKLGQGVNNEQFF
TRBJ2-3,-,TRBV7-6,TRBD2,TGTGCCAGCAGCTCGGCGGGGGGCACAGATACGCAGTATTTT,CASSSAGGTDTQYF
TRBJ1-1,-,TRBV28,TRBD1,TGTGCCAGCAGTTTTAGGACAGGGCGGACTGAAGCTTTCTTT,CASSFRTGRTEAFF
TRBJ2-5,-,TRBV7-3,TRBD2,TGTGCCACCTCCTGGGTAGCGGGAGTAGGGGAGACCCAGTACTTC,CATSWVAGVGETQYF
TRBJ1-3,-,TRBV3-1/TRBV3-2,-,TGTGCCAGCAGCCAGTTACTTCTCAGCGGTCCCTCTGGAAACACCATATATTTT,CASSQLLLSGPSGNTIYF
TRBJ2-7,-,TRBV7-8,TRBD2,TGTGCCAGCAGCTTCCAAGCCCCTAGCGGGGGGGCCAACGAGCAGTACTTC,CASSFQAPSGGANEQYF
TRBJ2-1,-,TRBV5-1,-,TGCGCCAGCAGCTTGGGACAGAGCTACAATGAGCAGTTCTTC,CASSLGQSYNEQFF
TRBJ2-5,-,TRBV6-5,TRBD2,TGTGCCAGCAAGTATCTAGCGGGAGCTGAGACCCAGTACTTC,CASKYLAGAETQYF
TRBJ2-1,-,TRBV19,TRBD1,TGTGCCAGTAGTAGAGGGACAGGTTATGGGCAGTTCTTC,CASSRGTGYGQFF
TRBJ1-5,few,TRBV5-1,-,TGCGCCAGCAGCCAAGACAGTCCCAATCAGCCCCAGCATTTT,CASSQDSPNQPQHF
TRBJ1-3,-,TRBV6-6,TRBD1,TGTGCCAGCAGCCCTGGGACAGGGCCGTTTGGAAACACCATATATTTT,CASSPGTGPFGNTIYF
TRBJ2-1,-,TRBV5-1,TRBD1,TGCGCCAGCAGCATGGGACAGGGGGCCCCCTACAATGAGCAGTTCTTC,CASSMGQGAPYNEQFF
TRBJ1-4,-,TRBV9,-,TGTGCCAGCAGCGTAGGGCCTAATGAAAAACTGTTTTTT,CASSVGPNEKLFF
TRBJ1-5,-,TRBV27,-,TGTGCCAGCAGTTTGGGGGCAGGACAGCCCCAGCATTTT,CASSLGAGQPQHF
TRBJ1-2,-,TRBV12-3/TRBV12-4,-,TGTGCCAGCAGCCTGTCCTATGGCTACACCTTC,CASSLSYGYTF
TRBJ1-2,-,TRBV28,-,TGTGCCAGCAGTTTACTAGCTAACTATGGCTACACCTTC,CASSLLANYGYTF
TRBJ1-2,-,TRBV6-5,-,TGTGCCAGCAGCCGGGGATTTGGCTACACCTTC,CASSRGFGYTF
TRBJ2-1,-,TRBV6-5,-,TGTGCCAGCAGTCGCCGCGGGGCCGATAGCAATGAGCAGTTCTTC,CASSRRGADSNEQFF